Following are 15 T cell receptor beta chains from one sample sequenced in a study of cytomegalovirus exposure and HLA in healthy donors. Vbeta (60) and Jbeta (13) primers were used in the PCR. Generated by immunoSEQ multiplex PCR, the TCRdb table keeps only in-frame clones and is missing some. The data contain over 150,000 clones, roughly four fifths of them singletons. The sequencing input was PBMCs. The source of these receptors is a woman in her fifties or sixties in good health and CMV-seronegative.

The V gene is TRBV7-2, the J gene TRBJ1-2, with 9 bases lining up with TRBD1. With 5 bases clipped from V and 6 bases from J, the junction kept 7 bases outside the gene matches. Germline assignment: CDR1 SGHTA and CDR2 FQGNSA. The CDR3 is 14 residues long. The CDR3 sequence: CASSLDRGVDGYTF. The CDR3 DNA is TGTGCCAGCAGCCTCGACAGGGGGGTTGATGGCTACACCTTC.

Concerning this clone: Other DNA variants within this sample encode the same CDR3. This chain links TRBV7-9 with TRBJ2-7; 7 bases line up with TRBD2. Germline V gives CDR1 SEHNR, CDR2 FQNEAQ (reference sequence). The CDR3 has 16 residues. V trimming: 8 bases; J trimming: 3 bases; junction bases outside the gene matches: 16. CDR3 residues: CASRKDGRGSYYEQYF. Written as DNA, the CDR3 is TGTGCCAGCCGAAAAGACGGGCGGGGGTCTTACTACGAGCAGTACTTC.

This clone was detected only a few times. This chain links TRBV10-3 with TRBJ1-2; no reliable D call. This CDR3 contains 13 residues. V lost 5 bases to trimming and J lost 3 bases, with 10 bases between them. Germline assignment: CDR1 ENHRY and CDR2 SYGVKD. Here the CDR3 reads CAISFEVDYGYTF. The DNA of the CDR3 is TGTGCCATCAGTTTTGAGGTGGACTATGGCTACACCTTC.

The rearrangement links TRBV2 to TRBJ2-1, with D possibly being TRBD2 (5 bases). The CDR3 contains 11 residues. V was cut by 5 bases and J by 7 bases, with 6 bases left in between. Germline CDR1 reads SNHLY; CDR2 reads FYNNEI. As DNA, the CDR3 is TGTGCCAGCAGTAGCGGAAATGAGCAGTTCTTC. It is translated as CASSSGNEQFF. The variable domain in full, with the rest retrieved from reference TRBV2 and TRBJ2-1, is EPEVTQTPSHQVTQMGQEVILRCVPISNHLYFYWYRQILGQKVEFLVSFYNNEISEKSEIFDDQFSVERPDGSNFTLKIRSTKLEDSAMYFCASSSGNEQFFGPGTRLTVL.

The gene calls are TRBV7-2 and TRBJ1-1, with 12 positions matching TRBD1. Germline CDR1 SGHTA, CDR2 FQGNSA. CDR3 size: 15 residues. Germline trimming cut 5 bases from V and 7 bases from J; bases unmatched to any gene: 8. Here the CDR3 DNA reads TGTGCCAGCAGCAAACGGGACAGGGGGCTCGGTGAAGCTTTCTTT. This encodes CASSKRDRGLGEAFF.

The rearrangement links TRBV6-1 to TRBJ1-2; D is perhaps TRBD1 (5 bases). This CDR3 contains 14 residues. Trimming removed 1 base at V and 8 bases at J, with 14 bases between. From germline, CDR1 is MNHNS and CDR2 SASEGT. CDR3 DNA sequence: TGTGCCAGCAGTGAAGGCGCAGGGAAGGTCGGCTACACCTTC. Translation: CASSEGAGKVGYTF.

This chain links TRBV19 with TRBJ1-4, with 7 bases matching TRBD1. J lost 2 bases, V lost 5 bases, and 8 bases had no gene match. CDR1 is LNHDA, CDR2 SQIVND, per germline (reference sequence). The CDR3 is 16 residues long. The CDR3 protein is CASSVPAGGTNEKLFF. Here the CDR3 DNA reads TGTGCCAGTAGTGTCCCTGCAGGGGGGACTAATGAAAAACTGTTTTTT.

The V call is TRBV27, the J call TRBJ2-7; the match to TRBD1 covers 9 bases. Germline CDR1 and CDR2: MNHEY and SMNVEV (reference sequence). The CDR3 runs 14 residues. V lost 6 bases and J lost 0; bases outside the gene matches: 3. CDR3 DNA sequence: TGTGCCAGCAGCCGGGACAGGGCCTCCTACGAGCAGTACTTC. The encoded protein is CASSRDRASYEQYF.

The J gene is TRBJ1-5, the V gene TRBV6-1; D possibly corresponds to TRBD1 (6 bases). V lost 1 base to trimming and J lost 5 bases, with 12 bases between them. The V gene's germline CDR1 is MNHNS and CDR2 SASEGT. This CDR3 contains 15 residues. For the CDR3, the DNA is TGTGCCAGCAGTGAAGGGCGTCAGGGGTATCAGCCCCAGCATTTT. Translation gives CASSEGRQGYQPQHF.

The chain recombines TRBV10-3 with TRBJ2-5; 11 bases are shared with TRBD1. The DNA end is more similar to TRBJ2-7, so the J call may be wrong. The germline gives CDR1 ENHRY, CDR2 SYGVKD. This CDR3 region has 14 residues. The CDR3 DNA follows: TGTGCCATCAGTGGAGGGACAGGGGGGTACGAGCAGTACTTC. Its translation: CAISGGTGGYEQYF.

The V and J genes are TRBV6-6 and TRBJ1-5, with a possible D match to TRBD1 (6 bases). Germline lookup yields CDR1 MNHNY and CDR2 SVGAGI (reference sequence). This CDR3 is 15 amino acids long. V lost 5 bases, J lost 1 base, and 12 bases lay in between. CDR3 amino acids: CASSNTGTSNQPQHF. The DNA of the CDR3 is TGTGCCAGCAGTAACACAGGGACGAGCAATCAGCCCCAGCATTTT.

This clone was detected only once. The chain carries TRBV20-1 and TRBJ1-2; TRBD1 agrees at 8 bases. After removal of 6 bases from V and 13 bases from J, the junction contained 10 bases not matched to a gene. Per germline, CDR1 DFQATT and CDR2 SNEGSKA (reference sequence). The CDR3 consists of 11 residues. For the CDR3, the DNA is TGCAGTGCCCGCCTTCAGGGGGCTTTCACCTTC. Its protein is CSARLQGAFTF.

This clone was counted once. The chain recombines TRBV5-8 with TRBJ1-2; TRBD1 might be the D (5 bases). The CDR3 runs to 12 residues. V lost 6 bases and J lost 5, with 11 bases in between. CDR1 is SGHTS, CDR2 YDEGEE, per germline. CDR3 sequence reads: CASNAGRYGYTF. CDR3 sequence (DNA): TGTGCCAGCAACGCAGGGCGGTATGGCTACACCTTC.

This clone was counted only a few times. The rearrangement joins TRBV19 to TRBJ2-2; a weak D match, TRBD2 (7 bases). This CDR3 has 16 residues. The germline V and J ends were trimmed by 2 bases and 6 bases, with 16 bases remaining between them. Germline CDR1 is LNHDA and CDR2 is SQIVND (reference sequence). This CDR3 is CASSIFRGGASGELFF. The CDR3 region has the DNA TGTGCCAGTAGTATATTTAGGGGGGGGGCATCCGGGGAGCTGTTTTTT.

This clone was observed a few times. This chain uses TRBV5-1 with TRBJ2-7; 8 bases are a match to TRBD1. CDR3 length: 13 amino acids. Per germline, CDR1 SGHRS and CDR2 YFSETQ. Trimming at V came to 0 bases and at J to 5 bases, leaving 1 base not matched to a gene. The CDR3 sequence is CASSLARGHEQYF. In DNA, the CDR3 is TGCGCCAGCAGCTTGGCCAGGGGGCACGAGCAGTACTTC.